A selection of T cell receptor beta chains follows, all from one sample in a study of OX40 agonist ivuxolimab in advanced cancers. Libraries were prepared by immunoSEQ multiplex PCR; TCRdb keeps only in-frame clonotypes and omits some of them. Of 55,000 to 70,000 clones listed, 80% are singletons. The starting material was CD4+ or CD8+ T cells sorted from blood, obtained in a trial of the OX40 agonist ivuxolimab. Source of these receptors: an adult with an advanced solid tumor such as melanoma, head and neck, liver or kidney cancer. CDR3s include the opening cysteine and the closing phenylalanine or tryptophan. The order of the fields is CDR3 DNA, CDR3 protein, CDR3 length, V gene, clone size, D gene, J gene. D genes are given only for firm matches. A row's size may be missing; if present it is once, few, many or a size class.

DNA: TGTGCCAGCAGCCAAGGGACTAGACGGGCGCAGTATTTT
CDR3: CASSQGTRRAQYF
length: 13
V: TRBV14
size: few
D: TRBD2
J: TRBJ2-3

DNA: TGTGCCAGCTCACCAAGGACAGGGGAATTCACCCAGTACTTC
CDR3: CASSPRTGEFTQYF
length: 14
V: TRBV18
size: .
D: TRBD1
J: TRBJ2-5

DNA: TGTGCCAGCAGCTTGGTAACGGGGACTGAAGCTTTCTTT
CDR3: CASSLVTGTEAFF
length: 13
V: TRBV5-6
size: .
D: .
J: TRBJ1-1

DNA: TGTGCCAGCAGCTTCCTAGCGGGCCCCCATGAGCAGTTCTTC
CDR3: CASSFLAGPHEQFF
length: 14
V: TRBV7-2
size: .
D: TRBD2
J: TRBJ2-1

DNA: TGCGCCAGCAGCTTGGGGGACAGGGCCGGGGAGCTGTTTTTT
CDR3: CASSLGDRAGELFF
length: 14
V: TRBV5-1
size: .
D: TRBD1
J: TRBJ2-2

DNA: TGTGCCAGCCAGTCGGGCACAGATACGCAGTATTTT
CDR3: CASQSGTDTQYF
length: 12
V: TRBV11-2
size: .
D: .
J: TRBJ2-3

DNA: TGTGCCAGCAGCTTAGATGACAGGAGCTATGGCTACACCTTC
CDR3: CASSLDDRSYGYTF
length: 14
V: TRBV7-9
size: .
D: .
J: TRBJ1-2

DNA: TGCGCCAGCAGACCGACGACAGGGGGAAGCTCACCCCTCCACTTT
CDR3: CASRPTTGGSSPLHF
length: 15
V: TRBV4-1
size: .
D: TRBD1
J: TRBJ1-6

DNA: TGTGCCAGCAGCTCATACAGGGACCTTAGTTCACCCCTCCACTTT
CDR3: CASSSYRDLSSPLHF
length: 15
V: TRBV7-8
size: .
D: .
J: TRBJ1-6

DNA: TGTGCCAGCAGGAAGGGGGACTATGGCTACACCTTC
CDR3: CASRKGDYGYTF
length: 12
V: TRBV6-5
size: .
D: .
J: TRBJ1-2

DNA: TGTGCCAGTAGTATATTATGGGGGACTGAAGCTTTCTTT
CDR3: CASSILWGTEAFF
length: 13
V: TRBV19
size: .
D: .
J: TRBJ1-1

DNA: TGTGCCAGCAGCCTGTCCTCCTACGAGCAGTACTTC
CDR3: CASSLSSYEQYF
length: 12
V: TRBV7-2
size: .
D: .
J: TRBJ2-7

DNA: TGTGCCAGCAGGGCCTTGGACAGGGGGTGGAACTATGGCTACACCTTC
CDR3: CASRALDRGWNYGYTF
length: 16
V: TRBV27
size: once
D: TRBD1
J: TRBJ1-2

DNA: TGCGCCAGCAGCTTATCCGGGTTTCGCACAGATACGCAGTATTTT
CDR3: CASSLSGFRTDTQYF
length: 15
V: TRBV5-1
size: .
D: .
J: TRBJ2-3

DNA: TGTGCCAGCAGCTCCTTGACACTGAGGAACACTGAAGCTTTCTTT
CDR3: CASSSLTLRNTEAFF
length: 15
V: TRBV7-9
size: .
D: .
J: TRBJ1-1

DNA: TGTGCCACCAGCGGTTCGGGACAGCCGAAGGATGGCTACACCTTC
CDR3: CATSGSGQPKDGYTF
length: 15
V: TRBV15
size: .
D: TRBD1
J: TRBJ1-2

DNA: TGTGCCAGCAGCCAACTGTCCGGAGTCAACTATGGCTACACCTTC
CDR3: CASSQLSGVNYGYTF
length: 15
V: TRBV4-2
size: .
D: .
J: TRBJ1-2

DNA: TGTGCCAGCAGCCATCAAATGGACGGAAGCTCCTATAATTCACCCCTCCACTTT
CDR3: CASSHQMDGSSYNSPLHF
length: 18
V: TRBV5-6
size: .
D: .
J: TRBJ1-6

DNA: TGTGCCTGGAGTGTACTGGGGAGGGGCGAAGCTTTCTTT
CDR3: CAWSVLGRGEAFF
length: 13
V: TRBV30
size: .
D: .
J: TRBJ1-1

DNA: TGTGCCAGCAGCCAAGTGGCACTTAGCTCCTACGAGCAGTACTTC
CDR3: CASSQVALSSYEQYF
length: 15
V: TRBV4-2
size: few
D: .
J: TRBJ2-7

DNA: TGTGCCAGCAGCCTTCAGACAGGTGAAAAACTGTTTTTT
CDR3: CASSLQTGEKLFF
length: 13
V: TRBV7-3
size: .
D: .
J: TRBJ1-4

DNA: TGCGCCAGCAGCCAAGATTATACCCCTCAGCCCCAGCATTTT
CDR3: CASSQDYTPQPQHF
length: 14
V: TRBV4-3
size: .
D: .
J: TRBJ1-5

DNA: TGCGCCAGCAGCCGGGGCGGGGCCTGGCCGCAAGAGACCCAGTACTTC
CDR3: CASSRGGAWPQETQYF
length: 16
V: TRBV4-1
size: .
D: .
J: TRBJ2-5

DNA: TGTGCCAGCAGGGGGCAGAACTATGGCTACACCTTC
CDR3: CASRGQNYGYTF
length: 12
V: TRBV7-9
size: .
D: .
J: TRBJ1-2

DNA: TGTGCCTGGAACTCGGGAAACACCATATATTTT
CDR3: CAWNSGNTIYF
length: 11
V: TRBV30
size: .
D: .
J: TRBJ1-3

DNA: TGTGCCAGTACGGACCGGCAGTCGGGGTATCAGCCCCAGCATTTT
CDR3: CASTDRQSGYQPQHF
length: 15
V: TRBV19
size: .
D: .
J: TRBJ1-5

DNA: TGTGCCAGCAGCCAGTCATCCAGATCCACTGAAGCTTTCTTT
CDR3: CASSQSSRSTEAFF
length: 14
V: TRBV5-6
size: .
D: .
J: TRBJ1-1

DNA: TGTGCCATCAGTGAGAAACAGGGGGCGCAAAGCGGCTACACCTTC
CDR3: CAISEKQGAQSGYTF
length: 15
V: TRBV10-3
size: .
D: TRBD1
J: TRBJ1-2

DNA: TGTGCCTGGAGTATCTGGGGCAATGAGCAGTTCTTC
CDR3: CAWSIWGNEQFF
length: 12
V: TRBV30
size: .
D: .
J: TRBJ2-1

DNA: TGTGCCAGTAGTATAGAGGGCAGGGACTACTCTGGGGCCAACGTCCTGACTTTC
CDR3: CASSIEGRDYSGANVLTF
length: 18
V: TRBV19
size: .
D: TRBD2
J: TRBJ2-6

DNA: TGTGCCAGCAGTTTAGGGGGACGGTATGGCTACACCTTC
CDR3: CASSLGGRYGYTF
length: 13
V: TRBV27
size: .
D: .
J: TRBJ1-2

DNA: TGTGCCAGCAGCTTAGTAGATACGCAGTATTTT
CDR3: CASSLVDTQYF
length: 11
V: TRBV7-2
size: .
D: .
J: TRBJ2-3

DNA: TGTGCCAGCAGCTTAGACCCGGAAGGAGGCTACACCTTC
CDR3: CASSLDPEGGYTF
length: 13
V: TRBV11-2
size: .
D: .
J: TRBJ1-2

DNA: TGCAGCGCCCGGAGGTTTACAGATACGCAGTATTTT
CDR3: CSARRFTDTQYF
length: 12
V: TRBV29-1
size: .
D: .
J: TRBJ2-3

DNA: TGTGCCAGCAGCCAAGAACAGATTAATTCACCCCTCCACTTT
CDR3: CASSQEQINSPLHF
length: 14
V: TRBV4-2
size: .
D: .
J: TRBJ1-6

DNA: TGTGCCAGCAGTTCGGTGGGCGGGACTAATGAAAAACTGTTTTTT
CDR3: CASSSVGGTNEKLFF
length: 15
V: TRBV5-6
size: .
D: .
J: TRBJ1-4

DNA: TGTGCCTGGGTGACAGGGGGCACAGATACGCAGTATTTT
CDR3: CAWVTGGTDTQYF
length: 13
V: TRBV30
size: .
D: TRBD1
J: TRBJ2-3

DNA: TGTGCCAGCAGTACAGGACAGTCCTACGAGCAGTACTTC
CDR3: CASSTGQSYEQYF
length: 13
V: TRBV6-5
size: .
D: .
J: TRBJ2-7

DNA: TGCGCCAGCAGCCAAGGAGGAGGGATAGCGAACTATGGCTACACCTTC
CDR3: CASSQGGGIANYGYTF
length: 16
V: TRBV4-1
size: few
D: .
J: TRBJ1-2

DNA: TGTGCCAGCAGCGTAGGACTGAGTAACTATGGCTACACCTTC
CDR3: CASSVGLSNYGYTF
length: 14
V: TRBV9
size: .
D: .
J: TRBJ1-2

DNA: TGTGCCATCAGTGAGGGGGGGGCTACTGGAAACACCATATATTTT
CDR3: CAISEGGATGNTIYF
length: 15
V: TRBV10-3
size: .
D: .
J: TRBJ1-3

DNA: TGTGCCAGCAGTTCGGGCGAGCAGTACTTC
CDR3: CASSSGEQYF
length: 10
V: TRBV2
size: .
D: .
J: TRBJ2-7

DNA: TGTGCCAGTAGTATAGGGGGAGTTTCCAATCAGCCCCAGCATTTT
CDR3: CASSIGGVSNQPQHF
length: 15
V: TRBV19
size: .
D: .
J: TRBJ1-5

DNA: TGTGCCAGCAGCTTCCGACGGGGGGGGCCCTACAATGAGCAGTTCTTC
CDR3: CASSFRRGGPYNEQFF
length: 16
V: TRBV7-8
size: .
D: TRBD2
J: TRBJ2-1

DNA: TGTGCCAGCAGCCGTAGCGGGGGACAACAATACAATGAGCAGTTCTTC
CDR3: CASSRSGGQQYNEQFF
length: 16
V: TRBV5-4
size: .
D: TRBD2
J: TRBJ2-1

DNA: TGTGCCAGCTCCCGGACCTACGAGCAGTACTTC
CDR3: CASSRTYEQYF
length: 11
V: TRBV7-9
size: .
D: .
J: TRBJ2-7

DNA: TGTGCCAGCAGCTCAACAGGGGGGAATCAGCCCCAGCATTTT
CDR3: CASSSTGGNQPQHF
length: 14
V: TRBV7-2
size: medium-sized
D: TRBD1
J: TRBJ1-5

DNA: TGTGCCAGCAGCTTAGCGGGACAGGGGGCTGGCTACACCTTC
CDR3: CASSLAGQGAGYTF
length: 14
V: TRBV7-2
size: .
D: TRBD1
J: TRBJ1-2

DNA: TGTGCCAGCAGCTTAGATATGAACACTGAAGCTTTCTTT
CDR3: CASSLDMNTEAFF
length: 13
V: TRBV7-9
size: few
D: .
J: TRBJ1-1

DNA: TGTGCCAGCAGATTACGCCCGGGACCCATTGGTGAAGCTTTCTTT
CDR3: CASRLRPGPIGEAFF
length: 15
V: TRBV6-5
size: .
D: .
J: TRBJ1-1

DNA: TGCGCCAGCAGCTTGGAAGGGGTCGGCGAGCAGTACTTC
CDR3: CASSLEGVGEQYF
length: 13
V: TRBV5-1
size: .
D: .
J: TRBJ2-7

DNA: TGTGCCAGCAGCCTCTCCCCAGAACCCCAGCATTTT
CDR3: CASSLSPEPQHF
length: 12
V: TRBV7-8
size: few
D: .
J: TRBJ1-5

DNA: TGTGCCAGCAGCTTTCAGGCCCGGGGGGAGACCCAGTACTTC
CDR3: CASSFQARGETQYF
length: 14
V: TRBV7-7
size: .
D: .
J: TRBJ2-5

DNA: TGCGCCAGCAGCTGGGGAACAGGGAGAACCACTGAAGCTTTCTTT
CDR3: CASSWGTGRTTEAFF
length: 15
V: TRBV5-1
size: once
D: .
J: TRBJ1-1